These T cell receptor beta chains were read from a single sample in a study of shared clonotypes between healthy human individuals. Generated by immunoSEQ multiplex PCR, the TCRdb table keeps only in-frame clones and is missing some. In the table there are roughly 1.5 million clones, under 99% of which are singletons. Material: naive CD4+ T cells sorted from blood. The origin of the receptors is a man aged 30-40 years in good health. Both conserved end residues are part of each CDR3. The order of the fields is clone size, V gene, D gene, J gene, CDR3 protein, CDR3 DNA. The D gene is left open where the match is weak. Size tells how often a clone was seen (once, few, many) or the class of an expanded clone, and some rows leave it out.

clone size: .; V gene: TRBV18; D gene: .; J gene: TRBJ2-1; CDR3 protein: CASSPISGGDEQFF; CDR3 DNA: TGTGCCAGCTCACCGATATCGGGTGGGGATGAGCAGTTCTTC
clone size: .; V gene: TRBV18; D gene: .; J gene: TRBJ1-1; CDR3 protein: CASSPPTGNTEAFF; CDR3 DNA: TGTGCCAGCTCACCACCCACGGGGAACACTGAAGCTTTCTTT
clone size: once; V gene: TRBV10-3; D gene: TRBD2; J gene: TRBJ2-5; CDR3 protein: CAISGRRLAGGGETQYF; CDR3 DNA: TGTGCCATCAGTGGACGGCGATTAGCGGGAGGGGGAGAGACCCAGTACTTC
clone size: .; V gene: TRBV5-4; D gene: .; J gene: TRBJ1-2; CDR3 protein: CASSLVGSSYGYTF; CDR3 DNA: TGTGCCAGCAGCTTGGTCGGGAGCTCCTATGGCTACACCTTC
clone size: once; V gene: TRBV28; D gene: .; J gene: TRBJ1-2; CDR3 protein: CASSFGAAYGYTF; CDR3 DNA: TGTGCCAGCAGTTTTGGTGCGGCCTATGGCTACACCTTC
clone size: .; V gene: TRBV10-3; D gene: TRBD1; J gene: TRBJ2-5; CDR3 protein: CAISEPGQAETQYF; CDR3 DNA: TGTGCCATCAGTGAGCCAGGACAGGCGGAGACCCAGTACTTC
clone size: once; V gene: TRBV29-1; D gene: .; J gene: TRBJ1-1; CDR3 protein: CSAGLGGTEAFF; CDR3 DNA: TGCAGCGCCGGTTTGGGGGGGACTGAAGCTTTCTTT
clone size: .; V gene: TRBV7-2; D gene: TRBD1; J gene: TRBJ2-7; CDR3 protein: CASSSGTGYYEQYF; CDR3 DNA: TGTGCCAGCAGCTCCGGGACAGGCTACTACGAGCAGTACTTC
clone size: .; V gene: TRBV27; D gene: .; J gene: TRBJ1-3; CDR3 protein: CASSSTGNTIYF; CDR3 DNA: TGTGCCAGCAGTTCTACCGGAAACACCATATATTTT
clone size: .; V gene: TRBV6-5; D gene: .; J gene: TRBJ1-2; CDR3 protein: CATKTDTYYGYTF; CDR3 DNA: TGTGCCACCAAGACGGACACCTACTATGGCTACACCTTC
clone size: .; V gene: TRBV9; D gene: .; J gene: TRBJ1-3; CDR3 protein: CASGTTSSGNTIYF; CDR3 DNA: TGTGCCAGCGGAACGACAAGCTCTGGAAACACCATATATTTT
clone size: once; V gene: TRBV5-6; D gene: .; J gene: TRBJ2-5; CDR3 protein: CASSLGLETQYF; CDR3 DNA: TGTGCCAGCAGCTTGGGTTTAGAGACCCAGTACTTC
clone size: .; V gene: TRBV5-1; D gene: TRBD1; J gene: TRBJ2-2; CDR3 protein: CASSSTGGKTGELFF; CDR3 DNA: TGCGCCAGCAGCTCAACAGGGGGCAAGACCGGGGAGCTGTTTTTT
clone size: .; V gene: TRBV11-3; D gene: TRBD1; J gene: TRBJ2-1; CDR3 protein: CASSLVGDRGIEQFF; CDR3 DNA: TGTGCCAGCAGCTTAGTGGGGGACAGGGGAATTGAGCAGTTCTTC
clone size: .; V gene: TRBV18; D gene: .; J gene: TRBJ1-1; CDR3 protein: CASSPLGREAFF; CDR3 DNA: TGTGCCAGCTCACCACTAGGCAGAGAAGCTTTCTTT
clone size: .; V gene: TRBV10-3; D gene: TRBD1; J gene: TRBJ2-2; CDR3 protein: CAISESPGGSTGELFF; CDR3 DNA: TGTGCCATCAGTGAGTCGCCAGGGGGCTCAACCGGGGAGCTGTTTTTT
clone size: .; V gene: TRBV5-1; D gene: TRBD2; J gene: TRBJ2-1; CDR3 protein: CASSLRGLDHEQFF; CDR3 DNA: TGCGCCAGCAGCTTAAGAGGACTAGACCATGAGCAGTTCTTC
clone size: .; V gene: TRBV5-4; D gene: TRBD2; J gene: TRBJ2-7; CDR3 protein: CASSSRTSGSDEQYF; CDR3 DNA: TGTGCCAGCAGCTCCCGGACTAGCGGGAGCGACGAGCAGTACTTC
clone size: once; V gene: TRBV11-2; D gene: TRBD1; J gene: TRBJ2-5; CDR3 protein: CASSPSRTGETQYF; CDR3 DNA: TGTGCCAGCAGCCCGAGTAGGACAGGGGAGACCCAGTACTTC
clone size: .; V gene: TRBV14; D gene: .; J gene: TRBJ2-7; CDR3 protein: CASSPWTESFGQYF; CDR3 DNA: TGTGCCAGCAGCCCCTGGACAGAATCCTTCGGGCAGTACTTC
clone size: .; V gene: TRBV27; D gene: .; J gene: TRBJ2-2; CDR3 protein: CAWGGRPGELFF; CDR3 DNA: TGTGCATGGGGAGGCCGACCCGGGGAGCTGTTTTTT
clone size: .; V gene: TRBV4-3; D gene: TRBD1; J gene: TRBJ1-4; CDR3 protein: CASSQPGGFATNEKLFF; CDR3 DNA: TGCGCCAGCAGCCAACCAGGGGGTTTCGCGACTAATGAAAAACTGTTTTTT
clone size: .; V gene: TRBV28; D gene: TRBD1; J gene: TRBJ2-1; CDR3 protein: CASSPITRQGIEQFF; CDR3 DNA: TGTGCCAGCAGCCCTATCACCCGACAGGGGATTGAGCAGTTCTTC
clone size: .; V gene: TRBV29-1; D gene: TRBD1; J gene: TRBJ1-1; CDR3 protein: CSAATGGVEAFF; CDR3 DNA: TGCAGCGCCGCCACAGGGGGCGTTGAAGCTTTCTTT
clone size: .; V gene: TRBV7-9; D gene: .; J gene: TRBJ1-1; CDR3 protein: CASSSIGLPEAFF; CDR3 DNA: TGTGCCAGCAGCTCCATAGGGCTACCTGAAGCTTTCTTT
clone size: .; V gene: TRBV5-1; D gene: .; J gene: TRBJ2-3; CDR3 protein: CASSLAGDTQYF; CDR3 DNA: TGCGCCAGCAGCTTGGCTGGAGATACGCAGTATTTT
clone size: .; V gene: TRBV5-1; D gene: TRBD2; J gene: TRBJ2-7; CDR3 protein: CASSLVSGSSYEQYF; CDR3 DNA: TGCGCCAGCAGCTTGGTAAGCGGGAGCTCCTACGAGCAGTACTTC
clone size: .; V gene: TRBV28; D gene: TRBD1; J gene: TRBJ1-2; CDR3 protein: CASSRSLQGAKGYTF; CDR3 DNA: TGTGCCAGCAGCCGGTCTTTACAGGGGGCGAAGGGCTACACCTTC
clone size: .; V gene: TRBV7-3; D gene: .; J gene: TRBJ1-4; CDR3 protein: CASSPTWAGPNEKLFF; CDR3 DNA: TGTGCCAGCAGCCCAACCTGGGCAGGTCCTAATGAAAAACTGTTTTTT
clone size: .; V gene: TRBV11-2; D gene: TRBD2; J gene: TRBJ2-1; CDR3 protein: CASSQRGPGGEQFF; CDR3 DNA: TGTGCCAGCAGCCAGCGAGGCCCGGGGGGTGAGCAGTTCTTC
clone size: .; V gene: TRBV15; D gene: TRBD1; J gene: TRBJ2-7; CDR3 protein: CATSRAGGYPYEQYF; CDR3 DNA: TGTGCCACCAGCAGGGCAGGGGGCTACCCCTACGAGCAGTACTTC
clone size: .; V gene: TRBV7-8; D gene: .; J gene: TRBJ1-2; CDR3 protein: CASSPGRNYGYTF; CDR3 DNA: TGTGCCAGCAGCCCAGGACGGAACTATGGCTACACCTTC
clone size: .; V gene: TRBV7-2; D gene: .; J gene: TRBJ2-1; CDR3 protein: CASSSEYNEQFF; CDR3 DNA: TGTGCCAGCAGCTCCGAGTACAATGAGCAGTTCTTC
clone size: .; V gene: TRBV29-1; D gene: TRBD1; J gene: TRBJ1-2; CDR3 protein: CSVVQGAYGYTF; CDR3 DNA: TGCAGCGTTGTACAGGGGGCGTATGGCTACACCTTC
clone size: .; V gene: TRBV28; D gene: .; J gene: TRBJ2-1; CDR3 protein: CASSVGRRSNEQFF; CDR3 DNA: TGTGCCAGCAGTGTCGGGAGAAGATCCAATGAGCAGTTCTTC
clone size: .; V gene: TRBV18; D gene: .; J gene: TRBJ2-3; CDR3 protein: CASSPLPDTQYF; CDR3 DNA: TGTGCCAGCTCACCACTACCAGATACGCAGTATTTT
clone size: once; V gene: TRBV18; D gene: .; J gene: TRBJ2-3; CDR3 protein: CASSPRGTSTDTQYF; CDR3 DNA: TGTGCCAGCTCACCAAGGGGCACTAGCACAGATACGCAGTATTTT
clone size: .; V gene: TRBV2; D gene: TRBD1; J gene: TRBJ2-7; CDR3 protein: CASRRQGAAYEQYF; CDR3 DNA: TGTGCCAGCAGACGACAGGGGGCTGCCTACGAGCAGTACTTC
clone size: .; V gene: TRBV9; D gene: .; J gene: TRBJ2-1; CDR3 protein: CASSVVAGSLGSYNEQFF; CDR3 DNA: TGTGCCAGCAGCGTAGTAGCTGGGTCCCTAGGCTCCTACAATGAGCAGTTCTTC
clone size: .; V gene: TRBV5-1; D gene: TRBD1; J gene: TRBJ2-1; CDR3 protein: CASSFRDSINEQFF; CDR3 DNA: TGCGCCAGCAGCTTCCGGGACAGCATCAATGAGCAGTTCTTC
clone size: .; V gene: TRBV5-4; D gene: .; J gene: TRBJ1-3; CDR3 protein: CASSQTRGNTIYF; CDR3 DNA: TGTGCCAGCAGCCAGACAAGAGGAAACACCATATATTTT